Listed here are 3 T cell receptor beta chains from one sample, sequenced in a study of T cell repertoires in cytomegalovirus infection. Their specific antigens are unknown. TCRdb itself ran the reads through MiXCR, one entry per CDR3 protein. The sample records around 300,000 distinct CDR3 sequences, less than 25% being singletons. This sample comprised cultured PBMCs, obtained from culture after CMV antigen stimulation. The origin of the receptors is a human donor in good health (CMV status not recorded). Some clones in this sample may be carry-over from other donors' samples.

The V gene is TRBV12-3 or TRBV12-4, the J gene TRBJ1-2; no clear D gene. This CDR3 comprises 12 residues. V shed 5 bases and J shed 8 bases, with 12 bases lying between them. The CDR3 protein is CASSEGFGGYTF. CDR3 DNA: TGTGCCAGCAGTGAGGGTTTCGGGGGCTACACCTTC.

This chain uses TRBV4-1 with TRBJ2-1, with 11 bases identical to TRBD2. The junction had 5 bases not matched to a gene; V was cut back by 1 base and J by 9 bases. There are 15 residues in the CDR3. CDR1 and CDR2 (germline): MGHRA, YSYEKL. The CDR3, as DNA: TGCGCCAGCAGCCAAGTAGGGACTAGCGGCGGTGAGCAGTTCTTC. It translates to CASSQVGTSGGEQFF.

This clonotype appeared a few times. V gene TRBV29-1 combines with J gene TRBJ1-2; D call uncertain. V lost 3 bases and J lost 8, with 16 bases in between. There are 13 residues in the CDR3. Germline assignment: CDR1 SQVTM and CDR2 ANQGSEA. The CDR3 coding sequence is TGCAGCGTTGATATTTACGGTCCTGGCGGCTACACCTTC. Its protein is CSVDIYGPGGYTF.